This T cell receptor beta chain derives from a study of blood T cell repertoires in COVID-19. Looking at the study overall: Nucleic acid was either cDNA or gDNA, and it came from T cells, B-cell-depleted T cells, or PBMCs.

At least ten counts were recorded for this clone. The ends were cut back, 1 base at V and 4 bases at J, with 5 bases in the middle. The CDR3 sequence is 13 residues long. CDR1 and CDR2 (germline): LGHDT, YNNKEL (reference sequence). TCRdb keeps only in-frame clones here, not all; method: immunoSEQ multiplex PCR. The sample shows 90,000 or so clones, around four fifths of them seen only once. V and J are TRBV3-1 (or the pseudogene TRBV3-2) and TRBJ1-5, with unresolved D. This TCR came from a human donor in a cohort sampled during active COVID-19. Sequencing was carried out using peripheral blood. The CDR3 region has the DNA TGTGCCAGCAGCCAAGGGCTTAATCAGCCCCAGCATTTT. Translation gives CASSQGLNQPQHF.